These 2 T cell receptor beta chains originate from one sample sequenced in a study of T cell responses to AZD1222 COVID-19 vaccine. Using immunoSEQ multiplex PCR, the repertoire was profiled, and TCRdb retains in-frame clones only, with some absent. The repertoire consists of under 150,000 clones, with 85% occurring once and the leading ten covering roughly 8.7%. The starting material was peripheral blood, obtained 28 days after the second dose of the MenACWY control vaccine. Every receptor here comes from an adult who received the MenACWY meningococcal vaccine as a control.

The chain links TRBV5-5 to TRBJ1-2, with TRBD1 identical over 7 bases. Trimming removed 4 bases from V and 5 bases from J; junction bases left unmatched: 8. This CDR3 has 14 residues. Germline loops: CDR1 SGHKS, CDR2 YYEKEE (reference sequence). DNA for the CDR3: TGTGCCAGCAGCCCCTGGACAGGCGGGTATGGCTACACCTTC. Its translation: CASSPWTGGYGYTF.

This sequence joins TRBV19 and TRBJ1-1; no clear D. V shed 7 bases and J shed 0 bases, with 15 bases lying between them. This CDR3 contains 15 residues. The germline gives CDR1 LNHDA, CDR2 SQIVND (reference sequence). The CDR3 here is CASISRAGMNTEAFF. CDR3 nucleotide sequence: TGTGCCAGTATTAGCCGGGCAGGAATGAACACTGAAGCTTTCTTT.